The clone carrying this T cell receptor (beta chain) was counted many times. This entry belongs to a study of T cell repertoires in cytomegalovirus infection. TCRdb reprocessed the reads with MiXCR, giving one entry per CDR3 protein. The profile covers under 800,000 distinct CDR3 sequences, with approximately 24% appearing a single time and 6.5% to 10% taken by the ten largest. The CDR3 length is 13 residues. The junction had 6 bases not matched to a gene; V was cut back by 8 bases and J by 5 bases. Germline-derived CDR1 and CDR2 are MNHEY and SVGAGI. This sequence was found in a human donor in good health (CMV status not recorded). Some clones in this sample may be carry-over from other donors' samples. Sequencing was performed on CD8+ T cells from PBMCs. This rearrangement joins TRBV6-5 to TRBJ2-1; TRBD2 agrees at 7 bases. The CDR3 DNA follows: TGTGCCAGCTCTGCGGGGGATAACAATGAGCAGTTCTTC. Encoded protein: CASSAGDNNEQFF.